This TCR beta chain appears in the sequencing data of a study of blood T cell repertoires in COVID-19. As for the study in general: COVID-19 samples from acute and convalescent phases originated in the United States, Italy and Spain.

Seattle participants joined during active infection and were tracked over time. V gave up 10 bases and J gave up 2 bases; unmatched junction bases: 12. CDR3 length: 15 residues. CDR1 is MNHNY and CDR2 is SVGAGI in the germline V gene (reference sequence). Measured with immunoSEQ multiplex PCR; TCRdb has only the in-frame clones, and not every one. The top ten clones hold approximately 1.5% of a sample with 400,000 to 450,000 clones, about 89% of them seen once. What was sequenced was peripheral blood. The chain is built from TRBV6-6 and TRBJ2-7; the match to TRBD1 covers 9 bases. This sequence was found in a woman in her 40s with COVID-19, enrolled during active disease. The CDR3 DNA is TGTGCCACCAATCCCCGGGACAGGGCCACCTACGAGCAGTACTTC. Translating gives CATNPRDRATYEQYF.